What follows are 11 T cell receptor beta chains derived from one specimen sequenced in a study of technical replicates of blood from a handful of donors. Here immunoSEQ multiplex PCR was the method, and the copy in TCRdb shows in-frame clones only, minus some. The data contain 70,000 to 95,000 clones, about 94% of them singletons. Sequenced input: T cells isolated from PBMCs. These TCRs come from a human donor in good health.

The V call is TRBV28, the J call TRBJ1-3; tentative D call: TRBD1 (6 bases). The ends were cut back, 6 bases at V and 0 bases at J, with 21 bases in the middle. Germline assignment: CDR1 MDHEN and CDR2 SYDVKM. There are 18 residues in the CDR3. CDR3 bases: TGTGCCAGCAGGAACCAGATAATGGACAGCCTCTCTGGAAACACCATATATTTT. Translated, it gives CASRNQIMDSLSGNTIYF.

CDR3 sequence: CASSATGYGYTF. The DNA of the CDR3 is TGTGCCAGCAGCGCGACAGGCTATGGCTACACCTTC. V gene TRBV9 combines with J gene TRBJ1-2; the D gene is possibly TRBD1 (6 bases). Germline CDR1 and CDR2: SGDLS and YYNGEE. V lost 3 bases, J lost 4 bases, and 7 bases lay in between. The CDR3 sequence is 12 residues long.

The rearrangement joins TRBV19 to TRBJ1-2, with TRBD1 matching over 9 bases. The V gene's germline CDR1 is LNHDA and CDR2 SQIVND (reference sequence). The CDR3 length is 14 residues. J lost 11 bases, V lost 5 bases, and 12 bases had no gene match. This CDR3 is CASSLLQGATGYTF. CDR3 sequence (DNA): TGTGCCAGTAGTCTCTTACAGGGGGCGACAGGATACACCTTC. The complete variable domain, with remaining parts taken from reference TRBV19 and TRBJ1-2, reads DGGITQSPKYLFRKEGQNVTLSCEQNLNHDAMYWYRQDPGQGLRLIYYSQIVNDFQKGDIAEGYSVSREKKESFPLTVTSAQKNPTAFYLCASSLLQGATGYTFGSGTRLTVV.

The DNA of the CDR3 is TGTGCCAGTAGCCCCAAGGGGGTTGAAGCTTTCTTT. It codes for CASSPKGVEAFF. The chain links TRBV19 to TRBJ1-1; perhaps TRBD1 as D (6 bases). Trimming took off 6 bases at V and 7 bases at J, with 12 bases between the two ends. The CDR3 has 12 residues. Germline V lookup: CDR1 LNHDA, CDR2 SQIVND (reference sequence).

The V gene is TRBV4-2, the J gene TRBJ2-7; 12 bases agree with TRBD2. The length of the CDR3 is 17 residues. Trimming removed 2 bases from V and 5 bases from J; junction bases left unmatched: 10. Germline V CDR1 and CDR2: LGHNA, YNFKEQ. The CDR3 protein is CASSQRLRTSGIHEQYF. CDR3 bases: TGTGCCAGCAGCCAACGATTAAGGACTAGCGGGATCCACGAGCAGTACTTC.

This chain joins TRBV4-2 and TRBJ2-5; 10 bases fit TRBD2. CDR1 and CDR2 from the germline V gene are LGHNA and YNFKEQ. This CDR3 is built from 16 residues. J was trimmed by 1 base and V by 0 bases; bases with no gene match: 2. CDR3 DNA sequence: TGTGCCAGCAGCCAAGAAGCGGGGGGGTCCCAAGAGACCCAGTACTTC. This translates into CASSQEAGGSQETQYF.

The chain couples TRBV11-2 to TRBJ1-2; D might be TRBD1 (6 bases). Germline assignment: CDR1 SGHAT and CDR2 FQNNGV. The CDR3 runs 14 residues. V was trimmed by 1 base and J by 6 bases, leaving 12 bases between them. CDR3: CASSLGGRNNGYTF. For the CDR3, the DNA is TGTGCCAGCAGCTTAGGGGGGCGGAATAATGGCTACACCTTC.

This chain uses TRBV6-5 with TRBJ2-3; 8 bases fit TRBD2. Per the germline V gene, CDR1 is MNHEY and CDR2 is SVGAGI. CDR3 size: 14 residues. Trimming took 4 bases from V and 6 from J; bases not matched to a gene: 6. CDR3 residues: CASSLTGGPDTQYF. In DNA form, the CDR3 reads TGTGCCAGCAGTTTAACGGGGGGGCCGGATACGCAGTATTTT.

The V gene is TRBV7-6, the J gene TRBJ2-3, with 8 positions matching TRBD2. The CDR3 loop spans 14 amino acids. CDR1 and CDR2 (germline): SGHVS, FNYEAQ. V dropped 1 base and J dropped 7; count of bases not matched to a gene: 4. CDR3 nucleotide sequence: TGTGCCAGCAGCTTAGGAGCGGGGGAATATACGCAGTATTTT. Translating gives CASSLGAGEYTQYF.

The chain joins TRBV15 to TRBJ1-3; 7 bases agree with TRBD1. The trim removed 2 bases at V and 2 bases at J, leaving 6 bases unmatched. The CDR3 extends over 16 amino acids. CDR1 is LNHNV, CDR2 YYDKDF, per germline (reference sequence). CDR3 sequence (DNA): TGTGCCACCAGCAGAACCTTGACAGGGACTGGAAACACCATATATTTT. This translates into CATSRTLTGTGNTIYF.

The gene calls are TRBV5-5 and TRBJ2-3; 9 positions match TRBD1. CDR3 size: 15 residues. With 5 bases clipped from V and 2 bases from J, the junction kept 6 bases outside the gene matches. Per germline, CDR1 SGHKS and CDR2 YYEKEE (reference sequence). The CDR3 loop is CASSSTGGFTDTQYF. The CDR3, as DNA: TGTGCCAGCAGTTCGACAGGGGGGTTCACAGATACGCAGTATTTT.